What follows are 5 T cell receptor beta chains derived from one specimen sequenced in a study of response to subunit inactivated influenza vaccine. A single record per CDR3 protein comes from TCRdb applying MiXCR to the RT-PCR reads. The sample lists around 200,000 distinct CDR3 sequences, 9.2% occurring once. Sequencing was performed on non-naive T cells sorted from PBMCs, taken on the day of vaccination. All receptors come from a man in his fifties who received an inactivated influenza vaccine.

This clonotype has ten or more counts. The chain recombines TRBV11-2 with TRBJ2-3; 14 bases match TRBD2. Germline V gives CDR1 SGHAT, CDR2 FQNNGV. The CDR3 has 18 residues. Trimming at V came to 5 bases and at J to 2 bases, leaving 9 bases not matched to a gene. DNA of the CDR3: TGTGCCAGCAGCCATTCTGGACTAGCGGGGGGTATCACAGATACGCAGTATTTT. Protein: CASSHSGLAGGITDTQYF.

This chain links TRBV7-2 with TRBJ2-3; TRBD1 is a possible D gene (6 bases). Germline CDR1 SGHTA, CDR2 FQGNSA. There are 13 residues in the CDR3. V was clipped by 3 bases and J by 5 bases, with 9 bases between them. The CDR3 coding sequence is TGTGCCAGCAGCTTTTTAGGGGGAGATACGCAGTATTTT. It translates to CASSFLGGDTQYF.

This clonotype occurred a few times. The chain employs TRBV7-2 and TRBJ2-3; perhaps TRBD2 as D (6 bases). CDR1 SGHTA and CDR2 FQGNSA come from the germline V gene. The CDR3 runs 16 residues. V dropped 5 bases and J dropped 7 bases, with 22 bases sitting between them. CDR3 in amino acids: CASSPGGLRFKNTQYF. The DNA of the CDR3 is TGTGCCAGCAGCCCCGGTGGACTAAGATTCAAGAATACGCAGTATTTT.

This chain links TRBV28 with TRBJ1-1, with TRBD1 matching 7 bases. The CDR3 length is 13 residues. V was pared by 7 bases and J by 1 base, with 3 bases of the junction left unmatched. Germline CDR1 MDHEN, CDR2 SYDVKM. CDR3 coding DNA: TGTGCCAGCATGACAGGGACGAACACTGAAGCTTTCTTT. Protein: CASMTGTNTEAFF.

Comment on this clonotype: Possible read error: a much larger clone is one base away. The V gene is TRBV5-6, the J gene TRBJ2-1, with a possible D match to TRBD1 (6 bases). There are 13 residues in the CDR3. The germline V gene encodes CDR1 SGHDT and CDR2 YYEEEE. Trimming removed 3 bases at V and 10 bases at J, with 14 bases between. The DNA for the CDR3 is TGTGCCAGCAGCTATTACAGGGCAAGGGAGCAGTTCTTC. Its translation is CASSYYRAREQFF.